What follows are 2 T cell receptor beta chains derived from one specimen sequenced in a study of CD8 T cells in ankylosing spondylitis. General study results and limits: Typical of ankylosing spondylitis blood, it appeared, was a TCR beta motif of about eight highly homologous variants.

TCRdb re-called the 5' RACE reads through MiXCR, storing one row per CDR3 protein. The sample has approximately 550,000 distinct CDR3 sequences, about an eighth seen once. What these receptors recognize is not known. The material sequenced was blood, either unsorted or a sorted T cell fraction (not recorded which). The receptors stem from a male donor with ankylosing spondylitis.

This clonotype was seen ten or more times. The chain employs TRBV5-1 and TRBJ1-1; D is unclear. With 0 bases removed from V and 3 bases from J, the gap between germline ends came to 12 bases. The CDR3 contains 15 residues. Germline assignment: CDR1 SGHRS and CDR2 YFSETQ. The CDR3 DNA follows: TGCGCCAGCAGCTTGGTCCCTGGAGTGGACACTGAAGCTTTCTTT. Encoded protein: CASSLVPGVDTEAFF.

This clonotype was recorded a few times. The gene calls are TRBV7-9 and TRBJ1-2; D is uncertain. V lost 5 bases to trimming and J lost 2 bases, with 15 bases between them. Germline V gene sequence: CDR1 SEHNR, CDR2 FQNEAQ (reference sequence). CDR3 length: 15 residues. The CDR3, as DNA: TGTGCCAGCAGCCCCGTTGCACTAAACAACTATGGCTACACCTTC. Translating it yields CASSPVALNNYGYTF.